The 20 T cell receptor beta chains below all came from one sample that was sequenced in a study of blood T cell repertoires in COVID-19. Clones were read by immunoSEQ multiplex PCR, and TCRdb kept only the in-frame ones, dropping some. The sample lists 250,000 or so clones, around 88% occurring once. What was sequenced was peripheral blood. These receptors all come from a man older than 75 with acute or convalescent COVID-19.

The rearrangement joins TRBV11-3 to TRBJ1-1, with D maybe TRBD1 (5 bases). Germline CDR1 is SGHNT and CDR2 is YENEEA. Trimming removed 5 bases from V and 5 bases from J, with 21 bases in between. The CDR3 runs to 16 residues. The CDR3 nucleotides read TGTGCCAGCAGCCCCGGGCCAGGCCAGGGAGGGACTGAAGCTTTCTTT. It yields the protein CASSPGPGQGGTEAFF.

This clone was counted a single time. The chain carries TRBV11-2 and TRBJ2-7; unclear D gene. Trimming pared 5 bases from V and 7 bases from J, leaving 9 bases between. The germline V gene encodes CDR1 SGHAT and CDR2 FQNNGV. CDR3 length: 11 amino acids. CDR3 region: CASSRTVEQYF. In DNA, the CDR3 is TGTGCCAGCAGCCGAACAGTAGAGCAGTACTTC.

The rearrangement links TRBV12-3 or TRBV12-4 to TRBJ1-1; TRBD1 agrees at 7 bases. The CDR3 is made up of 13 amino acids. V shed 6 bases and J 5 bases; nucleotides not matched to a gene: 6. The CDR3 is CASSRAGGTEAFF. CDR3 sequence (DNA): TGTGCCAGCAGCCGGGCAGGGGGTACTGAAGCTTTCTTT.

The CDR3 reads CASSDRGHYGYTF. The CDR3 bases are TGTGCCAGCAGTGACAGGGGGCACTATGGCTACACCTTC. The rearrangement uses TRBV6-1 and TRBJ1-2; 8 nucleotides match TRBD1. Germline trimming cut 3 bases from V and 3 bases from J; bases unmatched to any gene: 0. Per the germline V gene, CDR1 is MNHNS and CDR2 is SASEGT. The CDR3 length is 13 residues.

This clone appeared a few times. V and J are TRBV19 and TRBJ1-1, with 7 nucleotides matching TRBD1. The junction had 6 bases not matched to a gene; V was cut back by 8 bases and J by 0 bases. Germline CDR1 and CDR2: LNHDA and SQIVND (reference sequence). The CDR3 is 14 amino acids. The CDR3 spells CASGNRGLNTEAFF. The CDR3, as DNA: TGTGCCAGTGGAAACAGGGGCCTGAACACTGAAGCTTTCTTT.

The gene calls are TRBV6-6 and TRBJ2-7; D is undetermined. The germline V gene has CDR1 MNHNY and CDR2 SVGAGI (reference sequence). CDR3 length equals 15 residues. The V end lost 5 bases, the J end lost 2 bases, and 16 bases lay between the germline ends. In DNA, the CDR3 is TGTGCCAGCAGTCAAGCTCCGGGTATAACCTACGAGCAGTACTTC. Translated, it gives CASSQAPGITYEQYF.

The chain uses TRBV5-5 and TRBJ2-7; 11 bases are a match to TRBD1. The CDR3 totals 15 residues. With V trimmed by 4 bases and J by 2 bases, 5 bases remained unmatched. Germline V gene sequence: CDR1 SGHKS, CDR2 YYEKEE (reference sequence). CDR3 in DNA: TGTGCCAGCAGCCTGGGGACAGGGGGTGCCTACGAGCAGTACTTC. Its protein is CASSLGTGGAYEQYF.

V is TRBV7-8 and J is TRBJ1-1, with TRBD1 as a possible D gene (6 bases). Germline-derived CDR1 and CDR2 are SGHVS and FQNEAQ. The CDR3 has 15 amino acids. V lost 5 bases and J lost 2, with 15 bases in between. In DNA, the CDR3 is TGTGCCAGCAGCCCCCGGGGGGCCGTTAACACTGAAGCTTTCTTT. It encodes CASSPRGAVNTEAFF.

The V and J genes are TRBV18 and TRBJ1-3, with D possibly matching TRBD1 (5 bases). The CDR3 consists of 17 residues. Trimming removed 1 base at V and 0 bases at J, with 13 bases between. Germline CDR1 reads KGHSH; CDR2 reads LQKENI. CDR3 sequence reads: CASSPQFLTASGNTIYF. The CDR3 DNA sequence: TGTGCCAGCTCACCACAATTTTTGACAGCCTCTGGAAACACCATATATTTT.

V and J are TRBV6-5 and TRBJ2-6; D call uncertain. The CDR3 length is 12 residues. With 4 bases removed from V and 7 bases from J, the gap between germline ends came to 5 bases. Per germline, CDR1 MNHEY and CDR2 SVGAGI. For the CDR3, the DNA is TGTGCCAGCAGTTCGGTTGCCAACGTCCTGACTTTC. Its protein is CASSSVANVLTF.

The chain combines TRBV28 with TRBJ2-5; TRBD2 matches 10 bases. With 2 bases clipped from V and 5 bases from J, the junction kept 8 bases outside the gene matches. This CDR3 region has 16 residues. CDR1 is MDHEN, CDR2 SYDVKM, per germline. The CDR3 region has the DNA TGTGCCAGCAGTTTACCCTTTAGCGGGGGGCTTGAGACCCAGTACTTC. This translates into CASSLPFSGGLETQYF.

The CDR3 nucleotides are TGTGCCAGCAGCCAAGATCTACAGAGCGGCTACACCTTC. This translates into CASSQDLQSGYTF. The chain joins TRBV3-1 (or the pseudogene TRBV3-2) to TRBJ1-2; D unresolved. CDR1 is LGHDT and CDR2 is YNNKEL in the germline V gene (reference sequence). The CDR3 sequence is 13 residues long. The V and J ends lost 0 bases and 8 bases respectively, with 10 bases between them.

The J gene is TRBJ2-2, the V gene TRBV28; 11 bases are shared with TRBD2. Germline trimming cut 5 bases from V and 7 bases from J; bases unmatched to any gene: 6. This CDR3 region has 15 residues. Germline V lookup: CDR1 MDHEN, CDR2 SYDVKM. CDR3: CASSPPGLAVGELFF. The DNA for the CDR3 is TGTGCCAGCAGTCCCCCGGGACTAGCGGTCGGGGAGCTGTTTTTT.

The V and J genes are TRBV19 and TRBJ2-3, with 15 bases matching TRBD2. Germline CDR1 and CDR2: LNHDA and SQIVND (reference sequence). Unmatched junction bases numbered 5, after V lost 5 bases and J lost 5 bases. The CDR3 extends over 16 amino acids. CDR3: CASSPGLAGGRDTQYF. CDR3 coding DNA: TGTGCCAGTAGTCCCGGACTAGCGGGAGGGAGAGATACGCAGTATTTT.

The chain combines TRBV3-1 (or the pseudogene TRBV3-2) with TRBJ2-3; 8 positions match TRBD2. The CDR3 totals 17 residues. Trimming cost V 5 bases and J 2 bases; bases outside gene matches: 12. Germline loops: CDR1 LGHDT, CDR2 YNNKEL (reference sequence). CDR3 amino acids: CASSLGAAGGYTDTQYF. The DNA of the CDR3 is TGTGCCAGCAGCTTAGGGGCGGCGGGGGGCTACACAGATACGCAGTATTTT.

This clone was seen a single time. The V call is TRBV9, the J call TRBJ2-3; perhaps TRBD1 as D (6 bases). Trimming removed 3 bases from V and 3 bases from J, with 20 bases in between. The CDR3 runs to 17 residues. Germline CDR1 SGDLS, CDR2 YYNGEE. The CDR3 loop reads CASSGSPSIGQTDTQYF. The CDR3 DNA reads TGTGCCAGCAGCGGAAGCCCGAGTATTGGACAGACAGATACGCAGTATTTT.

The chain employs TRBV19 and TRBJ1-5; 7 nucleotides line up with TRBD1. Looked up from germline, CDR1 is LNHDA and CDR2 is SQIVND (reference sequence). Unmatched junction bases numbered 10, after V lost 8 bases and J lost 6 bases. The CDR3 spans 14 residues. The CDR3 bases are TGTGCCAGTCAACCCGGGACAGCTGCTCAGCCCCAGCATTTT. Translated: CASQPGTAAQPQHF.

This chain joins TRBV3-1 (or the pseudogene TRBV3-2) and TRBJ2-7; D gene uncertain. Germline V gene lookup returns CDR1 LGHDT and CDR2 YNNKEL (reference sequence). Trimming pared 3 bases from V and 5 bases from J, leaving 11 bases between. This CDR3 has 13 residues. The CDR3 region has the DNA TGTGCCAGCAGCCACCTTGTTTCCCACGAGCAGTACTTC. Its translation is CASSHLVSHEQYF.

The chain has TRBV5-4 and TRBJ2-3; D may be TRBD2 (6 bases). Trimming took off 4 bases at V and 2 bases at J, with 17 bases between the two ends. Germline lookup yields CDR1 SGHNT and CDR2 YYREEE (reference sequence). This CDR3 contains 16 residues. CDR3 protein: CASSPSGGVHTDTQYF. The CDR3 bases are TGTGCCAGCAGCCCGAGTGGCGGGGTGCACACAGATACGCAGTATTTT.

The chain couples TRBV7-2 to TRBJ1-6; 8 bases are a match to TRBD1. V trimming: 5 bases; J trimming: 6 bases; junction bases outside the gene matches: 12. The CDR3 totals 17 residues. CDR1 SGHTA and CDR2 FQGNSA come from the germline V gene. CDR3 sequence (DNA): TGTGCCAGCAGCGGCCCCCCGACAGGGGACGGTAATTCACCCCTCCACTTT. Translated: CASSGPPTGDGNSPLHF.